This T cell receptor (beta chain) was captured by sequencing in a study of molecular identifiers for immune sequencing clone quantification. By frequency in the sample, this clonotype is medium-sized. Its target is not known. Libraries from naive CD8 cells were generated from approximately 20,000 to 1,000,000 sorted cells (with 10%, 30% or 50% RNA). Bulk TCR libraries were made with methods that had been previously described and with listed TCR primers. TCRdb processed the PCR reads anew with MiXCR; each CDR3 protein has one entry. The profile shows 7,000 to 8,000 distinct CDR3 sequences, roughly a third of them singletons. The germline CDR1 and CDR2 sequences are SGHTA and FQGNSA. V lost 1 base and J lost 1, with 8 bases in between. This CDR3 comprises 14 residues. The study, taken as a whole, reports: Clones above 20 RNA copies contained over 97% of effector molecules and under 1% of naive molecules. Identical TCR molecules that share a barcode could lead to an underestimation of highly expanded clone sizes.

The sequencing input was naive CD8+ T cells from blood, with Jurkat cell RNA spiked in. The sample's subset: FACS-sorted CD8+CD4-CCR7+CD45RA+ naive T cells. The TCR was taken from a human donor in good health. Some libraries in this study had Jurkat cell RNA spiked in. The rearrangement uses TRBV7-2 and TRBJ2-7; D ambiguous. In DNA, the CDR3 is TGTGCCAGCAGCTTAGGGGCCCAATCCTACGAGCAGTACTTC. This gives the protein CASSLGAQSYEQYF. Filled out from reference TRBV7-2 and TRBJ2-7, the complete variable domain reads GAGVSQSPSNKVTEKGKDVELRCDPISGHTALYWYRQSLGQGLEFLIYFQGNSAPDKSGLPSDRFSAERTGGSVSTLTIQRTQQEDSAVYLCASSLGAQSYEQYFGPGTRLTVT.